This T cell receptor beta chain was recovered during a study of post-analysis software for immune sequencing data. Comment on this clonotype: What it recognizes is unknown.

Study-level points and caveats: Included in a set of roughly 5 TRBV segments more frequent in patients than controls were TRBV5-6, TRBV5-1 and TRBV20-1. Under the F measure, samples that were prepared in one batch clustered strongly together.

There are 14 residues in the CDR3. Germline V gene sequence: CDR1 MNHNS, CDR2 SASEGT. V was trimmed by 7 bases and J by 0 bases, leaving 10 bases between them. Incorporated into the TCR beta cDNA libraries were unique molecular identifiers, which served to reduce PCR and sequencing biases. One entry per CDR3 protein results from TCRdb running MiXCR on the PCR reads. The table has about 540,000 distinct CDR3 sequences, 34% seen once; the top ten hold around 6.1%. This sequence joins TRBV6-1 and TRBJ1-5, with D unclear. This sequence originates from a girl aged 2-17 years with multiple sclerosis. Input material: blood. CDR3 in amino acids: CASIQEYSNQPQHF. DNA of the CDR3: TGTGCCAGCATACAAGAATATAGCAATCAGCCCCAGCATTTT.